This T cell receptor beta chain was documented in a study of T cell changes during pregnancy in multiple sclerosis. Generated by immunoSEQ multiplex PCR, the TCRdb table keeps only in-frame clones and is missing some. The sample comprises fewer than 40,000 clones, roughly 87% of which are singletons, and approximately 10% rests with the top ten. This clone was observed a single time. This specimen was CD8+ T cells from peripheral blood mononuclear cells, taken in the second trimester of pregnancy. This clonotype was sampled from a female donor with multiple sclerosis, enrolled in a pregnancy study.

The CDR3 nucleotides are TGTGTCAGAAGCCTGACCTCTTCCAAAGACAGAGCTAGTTTTAGCAATCAGCCCCAGCATTTT. It is translated as CVRSLTSSKDRASFSNQPQHF. This sequence joins TRBV7-5 and TRBJ1-5; the D segment call TRBD1 is taken from the table without a DNA check. TRBV7-5 is a pseudogene. The CDR3 has 21 amino acids.